Listed below are T cell receptor beta chains from one sample, sequenced in a study of blood T cell repertoires in COVID-19. Generated by immunoSEQ multiplex PCR, the TCRdb table keeps only in-frame clones and is missing some. Of approximately 210,000 clones in the sample, around four fifths were seen once. The specimen was peripheral blood. The receptors stem from a woman between 50 and 59 years old with active or convalescent COVID-19. CDR3s leave out the opening cysteine and the closing phenylalanine or tryptophan. A row's size may be missing; if present it is once, few, many or a size class.

j_call: TRBJ1-1
clone_size: -
v_call: TRBV5-4
cdr3_aa: ASSLTGLNTEAF

j_call: TRBJ2-1
clone_size: -
v_call: TRBV6-6
cdr3_aa: ASSPPDRGYNEQF

j_call: TRBJ2-3
clone_size: once
v_call: TRBV24-1
cdr3_aa: ATSDPTLAGGRTDTQY

j_call: TRBJ1-6
clone_size: few
v_call: TRBV7-2
cdr3_aa: ASSLDSGNHNSPLH

j_call: TRBJ1-1
clone_size: once
v_call: TRBV28
cdr3_aa: ASSFGSEGNTEAF

j_call: TRBJ2-1
clone_size: -
v_call: TRBV15
cdr3_aa: ATSGTASSYNEQF

j_call: TRBJ1-2
clone_size: -
v_call: TRBV6-5
cdr3_aa: ATETGDIANYGYT

j_call: TRBJ2-1
clone_size: few
v_call: TRBV7-9
cdr3_aa: ASSLGQGSYNEQF

j_call: TRBJ1-1
clone_size: -
v_call: TRBV28
cdr3_aa: ASSFGGTEAF

j_call: TRBJ1-4
clone_size: -
v_call: TRBV19
cdr3_aa: ASLRGTGLTNEKLF

j_call: TRBJ2-7
clone_size: -
v_call: TRBV3-1/TRBV3-2
cdr3_aa: ASSRRDRGPYEQY

j_call: TRBJ1-4
clone_size: -
v_call: TRBV5-1
cdr3_aa: ASSPDRGGEKLF

j_call: TRBJ1-1
clone_size: -
v_call: TRBV18
cdr3_aa: ASSGQGRTEAF

j_call: TRBJ2-3
clone_size: -
v_call: TRBV7-9
cdr3_aa: ASSRGTGGTDTQY

j_call: TRBJ1-1
clone_size: -
v_call: TRBV7-9
cdr3_aa: ASSPRDSGTEAF

j_call: TRBJ2-6
clone_size: few
v_call: TRBV15
cdr3_aa: ATSSDRGASSSNSGANVLT

j_call: TRBJ2-1
clone_size: -
v_call: TRBV28
cdr3_aa: ASSWEGPYNEQF

j_call: TRBJ1-3
clone_size: -
v_call: TRBV6-4
cdr3_aa: ANTQGAGNTIY

j_call: TRBJ1-5
clone_size: once
v_call: TRBV15
cdr3_aa: ATREGQGNQPQH